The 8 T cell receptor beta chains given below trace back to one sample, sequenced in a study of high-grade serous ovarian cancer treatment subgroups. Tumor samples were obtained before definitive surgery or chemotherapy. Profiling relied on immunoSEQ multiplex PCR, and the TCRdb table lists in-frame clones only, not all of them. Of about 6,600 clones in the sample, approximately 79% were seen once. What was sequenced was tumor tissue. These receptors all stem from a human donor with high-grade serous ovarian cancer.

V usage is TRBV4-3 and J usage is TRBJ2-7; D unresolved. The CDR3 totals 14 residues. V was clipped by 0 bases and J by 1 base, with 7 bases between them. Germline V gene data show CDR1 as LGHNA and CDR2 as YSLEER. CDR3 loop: CASSQDHRSYEQYF. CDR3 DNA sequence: TGCGCCAGCAGCCAAGATCACAGATCCTACGAGCAGTACTTC.

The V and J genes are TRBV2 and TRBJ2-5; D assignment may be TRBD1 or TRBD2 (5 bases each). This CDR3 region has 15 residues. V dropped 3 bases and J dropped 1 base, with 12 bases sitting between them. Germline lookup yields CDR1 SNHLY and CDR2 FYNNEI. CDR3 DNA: TGTGCCAGCAGTGATCGGCTTGGGGGCCAAGAGACCCAGTACTTC. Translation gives CASSDRLGGQETQYF. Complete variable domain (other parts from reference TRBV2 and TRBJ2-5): EPEVTQTPSHQVTQMGQEVILRCVPISNHLYFYWYRQILGQKVEFLVSFYNNEISEKSEIFDDQFSVERPDGSNFTLKIRSTKLEDSAMYFCASSDRLGGQETQYFGPGTRLLVL.

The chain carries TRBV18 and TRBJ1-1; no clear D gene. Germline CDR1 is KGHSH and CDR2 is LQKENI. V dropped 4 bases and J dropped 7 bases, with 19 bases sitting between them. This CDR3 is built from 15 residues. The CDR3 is CASSRGNLEFNEAFF. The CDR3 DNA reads TGTGCCAGCTCACGTGGTAATCTCGAGTTTAATGAAGCTTTCTTT.

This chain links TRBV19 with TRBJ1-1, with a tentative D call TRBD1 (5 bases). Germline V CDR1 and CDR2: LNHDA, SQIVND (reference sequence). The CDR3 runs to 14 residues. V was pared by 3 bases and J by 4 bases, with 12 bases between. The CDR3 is CASSMGQLSTEAFF. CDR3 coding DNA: TGTGCCAGTAGTATGGGGCAGTTAAGCACTGAAGCTTTCTTT. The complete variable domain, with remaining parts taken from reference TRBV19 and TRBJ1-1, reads DGGITQSPKYLFRKEGQNVTLSCEQNLNHDAMYWYRQDPGQGLRLIYYSQIVNDFQKGDIAEGYSVSREKKESFPLTVTSAQKNPTAFYLCASSMGQLSTEAFFGQGTRLTVV.

CDR3 coding DNA: TGTGCCAGCAGTTCCACACGGGGGACCCAGTACTTC. It translates to CASSSTRGTQYF. The rearrangement joins TRBV27 to TRBJ2-5, with D possibly matching TRBD2 (5 bases). This CDR3 is built from 12 residues. Germline-derived CDR1 and CDR2 are MNHEY and SMNVEV (reference sequence). Trimming pared 4 bases from V and 7 bases from J, leaving 10 bases between.

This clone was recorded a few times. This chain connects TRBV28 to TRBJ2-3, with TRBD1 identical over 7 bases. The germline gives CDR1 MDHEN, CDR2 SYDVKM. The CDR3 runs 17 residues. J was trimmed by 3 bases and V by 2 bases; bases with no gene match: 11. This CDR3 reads CASSLGETGVSTDTQYF. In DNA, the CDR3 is TGTGCCAGCAGTTTAGGGGAAACAGGGGTTAGTACAGATACGCAGTATTTT.

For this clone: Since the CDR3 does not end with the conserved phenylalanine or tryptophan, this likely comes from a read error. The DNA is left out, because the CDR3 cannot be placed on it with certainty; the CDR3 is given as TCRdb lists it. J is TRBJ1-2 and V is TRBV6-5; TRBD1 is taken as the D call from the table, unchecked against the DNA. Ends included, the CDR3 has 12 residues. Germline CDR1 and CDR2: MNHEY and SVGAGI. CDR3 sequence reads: CASSFQGGRPHL.

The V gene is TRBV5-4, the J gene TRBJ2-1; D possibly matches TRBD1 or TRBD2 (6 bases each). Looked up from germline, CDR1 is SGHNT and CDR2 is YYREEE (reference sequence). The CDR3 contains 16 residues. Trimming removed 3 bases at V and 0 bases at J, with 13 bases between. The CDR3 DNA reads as TGTGCCAGCAGCTGGGGGGCGGTACTCTCCTACAATGAGCAGTTCTTC. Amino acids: CASSWGAVLSYNEQFF.